This T cell receptor (beta chain) was identified in a study of T cells in Graves' hyperthyroidism and ophthalmopathy (dated by TCRdb to about 2019). Describing the broader study: Peripheral blood was collected at initial diagnosis, before any treatment. Following sampling, methimazole starting at 30 mg daily was given to hyperthyroidism patients, and high-dose intravenous methylprednisolone was given to ophthalmopathy patients. Whether ophthalmopathy could be predicted prospectively was tested in an independent validation cohort made up of roughly 20 hyperthyroidism patients plus 17 patients who later progressed to ophthalmopathy. In addition, the study compared T-cell repertoires in thyroid tissue and in blood from roughly six Graves' hyperthyroidism patients. According to the paper, TCR Vbeta CDR3 sequencing was carried out on 135 peripheral blood samples, which came from around 43 ophthalmopathy, some 73 hyperthyroidism and around 17 progressor patients. To identify TCR V-J signatures that set the groups apart, the researchers used a discovery cohort of 95 to 100 patients, made up of approximately 43 with Graves' ophthalmopathy and about 60 with stable Graves' hyperthyroidism. The approximately 100 discovery patients were divided at random into training and test sets in a 7:3 ratio. Overall study results and their limits: No statistical method was used to fix the sample size in advance, and group allocation was not hidden from the investigators. Most expanded thyroid clonotypes (frequency above 0.001) were also detected in blood, a finding suggesting that blood repertoires may reflect thyroid immune responses. In validation, progression to ophthalmopathy was predicted by the model with 70.59% sensitivity and 72.22% specificity, a median of 6.5 months before onset. A model built on a 13 V-J signature distinguished ophthalmopathy from stable hyperthyroidism, reaching 87.88% sensitivity and around 82% specificity in cross-validation and 80%/75% in testing.

Stable Graves' hyperthyroidism was defined as no progression to ophthalmopathy during 18 months of follow-up. Hyperthyroidism patients were newly diagnosed, had a disease duration of under 2 months, and were aged 18 to 65 years. Any patient with an uncontrolled infection, another autoimmune disease, pregnancy or lactation was excluded. Diagnoses were established on the basis of clinical symptoms, serum thyroxine and TRAb, thyroid ultrasound, and orbital computed tomography. PBMCs were isolated from more than 8 ml of fresh peripheral blood by Ficoll-Paque density gradient centrifugation. Total RNA was extracted with Trizol reagent, and quality was checked on an Agilent 2100 Bioanalyzer. This clonotype has only a few counts. Its antigen is currently not known. No quality values exist for individual bases; no much larger clone is one base distant. Amplification of TCR beta CDR3 regions was carried out from RNA transcripts. The first round of RT-PCR for the TCR CDR3 was performed with the HTBI primer set and the Qiagen OneStep RT-PCR kit. Libraries were constructed in a second round of multiplex PCR, after which size selection and purification were performed. Sequencing of the libraries was done on an Illumina HiSeq2000 using paired-end 100 bp reads. On the study's bioinformatics: SOAPnuke was used to process the raw data, removing reads that contained adapters or uncalled bases, had a mean Phred below 15, or lacked an exact match to the constant primer or identifier. COPE v1.2.5 was used to merge the high-quality paired reads, and each unique nucleotide sequence was defined as a clonotype. MiTCR v1.1 was used to align the clonotypes against IMGT TRBV, TRBD and TRBJ reference segments. The analysis included only V-J combinations with a frequency above 0.0001, which together covered roughly 99% of the repertoires. The TCS score was defined as the ratio of F50 (clonal expansion) to E x V (chaos), calculated using BLOSUM62-based TCRdist between CDR3 peptides within each V-J. Welch's t-statistics and random forest reduced roughly 530 V-J features to 13, which were used in a naive Bayes classifier (R e1071). Through fastp at Q25 and MiXCR, TCRdb rebuilt clones from the public reads, retaining in-frame beta chains. Duplicate CDR3 protein sequences are folded into a single record with the most common DNA and genes. These V and J calls rely on TCRdb rather than the paper's analysis. In all, the sample holds a few hundred thousand distinct CDR3 sequences, and 20% to 30% of those were seen once. The ten largest clones capture about 70% of the sample.

The sequence was obtained from a man in his fifties or sixties with Graves' hyperthyroidism. The source material was blood.

The DNA reads TGTGCCAGCAGCTTTTTGAGTGGCTACACCTTC. Its translation is CASSFLSGYTF. The chain joins TRBV5-8 to TRBJ1-2; the D gene cannot be named for sure. Inclusive of the bounding cysteine and phenylalanine, the CDR3 is 11 residues long. This entry keeps only the CDR3 DNA: 33 bases, framed from base 1. Trimming removed 2 bases from V and 7 bases from J, leaving 6 bases between the germline ends. CDR1 and CDR2 are drawn from the germline V gene: SGHTS, YDEGEE.